This T cell receptor (beta chain) was recovered during a study of T cell clonotyping in hematopoietic cell transplantation. About the research overall: Cytoreduction preceded collection of pretransplant recipient samples.

TCRdb's table, derived via immunoSEQ multiplex PCR, lists solely in-frame clones and lacks some. The sample has tens of thousands of clones, 86% seen once. CDR1 SGHVS and CDR2 FNYEAQ come from the germline V gene. V gave up 4 bases and J gave up 3 bases, with 14 bases separating them. The CDR3 totals 15 residues. Study-wide results and caveats: At the given depth, recipient repertoires were over 95% de novo clonotypes. Cells were unsorted, so CD4 and CD8 contributions were not separated.

As to time point: recipient sample about 28 days before transplant, after cytoreduction. Worth noting for this clone: Its antigen is unknown.

Source: peripheral blood mononuclear cells, taken before stem cell transplant. This chain links TRBV7-6 with TRBJ2-3, with no clear D. This TCR was sampled from a man in his fifties or sixties with biphenotypic leukemia. Some clones in this sample may be carry-over from other donors' samples. CDR3 in DNA: TGTGCCAGCAGCTCAGCCCCGATCGGGACAGATACGCAGTATTTT. Amino acids: CASSSAPIGTDTQYF.